The TCR beta chain described here comes from a study of kidney transplant recipient with SARS-CoV-2 infection (dated by TCRdb to about 2021). Reading the label with the study, this specimen's time point is: pre-pandemic baseline sample and day 111 after first positive SARS-CoV-2 test. This clonotype was observed many times. Its target antigen remains unknown. No base qualities exist here, and no much larger clone lies one base off it. Sequencing was performed on an Illumina MiSeq. Profiling of the peripheral T cell repertoire was carried out for human TCRbeta genes. In the paper's pipeline: Differential clonotype abundance was tested with beta-binomial modelling to account for variability over time. Expanded clonotypes were screened against the ImmuneCODE reference database of SARS-CoV-2-associated TCRs and mapped to viral genome regions. Additional repertoire analyses were carried out for TRBV gene usage, CDR3 length, CDR3 amino acid overlap between time points, clonotype abundance distributions and Jaccard similarity. TCRdb passed the public sequencing reads through fastp at Q25 and MiXCR, retaining productive beta sequences. Each CDR3 protein appears once, grouped with its most common genes and DNA. TCRdb assigned the V and J calls; the authors' analysis was not used. Here the sample has 200,000 to 250,000 distinct CDR3 sequences; about 28% occur a single time. Together, the top ten hold roughly 7% of the sample.

The junction shows trimming of 5 bases on V and 5 bases on J, and the gene matches do not reach 6 bases of it. CDR1 and CDR2, looked up from the germline V gene, are SGHVS and FNYEAQ. From the cysteine up to the phenylalanine, the CDR3 has a length of 16 residues. Of all the DNA, just the CDR3 is kept, 48 bases in frame from base 1. Here the chain combines TRBV7-6 and TRBJ1-6; 10 middle bases align to TRBD1. The specimen was a blood sample, collected at baseline and on day 111 from a kidney transplant recipient. This sequence originates from a male patient between 25 and 39 years old who had COVID-19 and was a kidney transplant recipient. After a transplant, the graft donor may have provided part of the T cells. The CDR3 loop reads CASSPLTGGHNSPLHF. The nucleotide sequence is given as TGTGCCAGCAGCCCGCTGACAGGGGGCCATAATTCACCCCTCCACTTT. Supplemented by the reference TRBV7-6 and TRBJ1-6 proteins around the CDR3, the complete variable domain is GAGVSQSPRYKVTKRGQDVALRCDPISGHVSLYWYRQALGQGPEFLTYFNYEAQQDKSGLPNDRFSAERPEGSISTLTIQRTEQRDSAMYRCASSPLTGGHNSPLHFGNGTRLTVT.